This T cell receptor (beta chain) appears in the sequencing data of a study of T-cell memory formation after mild COVID-19. The CDR3 is 14 amino acids. The V segment lost 2 bases and the J segment 4 bases; nucleotides outside the gene matches: 7. Germline-derived CDR1 and CDR2 are DFQATT and SNEGSKA (reference sequence). Constant-segment primers served in 5'RACE that generated TCR alpha and TCR beta cDNA libraries bearing sample barcodes and UMIs. TCRdb reprocessed the 5' RACE reads with MiXCR, giving one entry per CDR3 protein. The table has 560,000 or so distinct CDR3 sequences, around 16% seen once; the top ten hold approximately 8.1%. This clonotype was recorded a few times.

The source is an adult woman who had mild COVID-19 (a few samples of this study predate the infection). Cell type and time point are not known. This chain uses TRBV20-1 with TRBJ2-7; 8 bases agree with TRBD1. The sequencing input was PBMCs or a T cell subset sorted from them (not recorded which). CDR3 nucleotide sequence: TGCAGTGCTAGACCGGACAGGGTCAGATACGAGCAGTACTTC. This gives the protein CSARPDRVRYEQYF.